A single sample is the source of the 9 T cell receptor beta chains below, sequenced in a study of regulatory T cells in long-lasting Graves disease. Combining iRepertoire HTBI primers with Arm-PCR of CDR3 regions, the authors built TCR beta libraries. Each CDR3 protein is one row after TCRdb ran MiXCR on the multiplex PCR reads. The data show 450,000 to 500,000 distinct CDR3 sequences, around 15% seen once. Regarding time point: newly diagnosed GD, antithyroid drugs for less than 3 months. From PBMCs, RNA was extracted and then used to make the TCR library. This sample was also put to use in a study of T cells in Graves' hyperthyroidism and ophthalmopathy.

The material sequenced was peripheral blood mononuclear cells (PBMCs), taken at new diagnosis, from a patient treated with antithyroid drugs. These receptors all stem from a man aged 40-55 years with Graves disease.

This clonotype was recorded at least ten times. The chain combines TRBV2 with TRBJ2-7; D remains ambiguous. Germline lookup yields CDR1 SNHLY and CDR2 FYNNEI. This CDR3 region has 11 residues. Deletions cut 6 bases from V and 5 bases from J, with 8 bases between. The chain's CDR3 is CASSLVHEQYF. As DNA, the CDR3 is TGTGCCAGCAGCCTAGTCCACGAGCAGTACTTC.

This clonotype was recorded a few times. This chain uses TRBV24-1 with TRBJ2-1; tentatively, D is TRBD2 (6 bases). Germline CDR1 reads KGHDR; CDR2 reads SFDVKD. The CDR3 covers 15 residues. V lost 5 bases, J lost 2 bases, and 12 bases lay in between. The CDR3 DNA reads as TGTGCCACCAGTGTCGGACTATCAGCCTACAATGAGCAGTTCTTC. Translated: CATSVGLSAYNEQFF.

Ten or more counts support this clonotype. The chain is built from TRBV12-3 or TRBV12-4 and TRBJ2-7; 13 nucleotides match TRBD2. The CDR3 spans 14 residues. Unmatched junction bases numbered 0, after V lost 5 bases and J lost 2 bases. CDR3 loop: CASSGTSGTYEQYF. As DNA, the CDR3 is TGTGCCAGCAGTGGGACTAGCGGGACCTACGAGCAGTACTTC.

This clonotype was detected only a few times. The chain joins TRBV6-1 to TRBJ2-2; 7 bases fit TRBD2. With 6 bases clipped from V and 0 bases from J, the junction kept 7 bases outside the gene matches. CDR1 is MNHNS, CDR2 SASEGT, per germline. The CDR3 is 16 amino acids. The CDR3 sequence is CASSKRGGANTGELFF. CDR3 DNA: TGTGCCAGCAGCAAGAGGGGAGGGGCGAACACCGGGGAGCTGTTTTTT.

At least ten counts were recorded for this clonotype. This chain links TRBV3-1 with TRBJ2-7, with D possibly matching TRBD2 (5 bases). This CDR3 has 13 amino acids. CDR1 and CDR2 (germline): LGHDT, YNNKEL (reference sequence). V was pared by 7 bases and J by 3 bases, with 13 bases between. DNA for the CDR3: TGTGCCAGCACTGGACTGAGGGTCTACGAGCAGTACTTC. This translates into CASTGLRVYEQYF.

In this sample, this clonotype turned up a few times. The chain has TRBV27 and TRBJ1-6, with 11 positions matching TRBD1. The V segment lost 5 bases and the J segment 6 bases; nucleotides outside the gene matches: 3. Germline V gives CDR1 MNHEY, CDR2 SMNVEV (reference sequence). The CDR3 totals 15 residues. The CDR3 DNA sequence: TGTGCCAGCAGTCCAGGGACAGGGGGTAATTCACCCCTCCACTTT. Its protein is CASSPGTGGNSPLHF.

This sequence joins TRBV18 and TRBJ1-1; the D gene is possibly TRBD1 (5 bases). This CDR3 spans 15 amino acids. In germline, CDR1 is KGHSH, CDR2 LQKENI. Between the trimmed V and J ends, which lost 3 bases and 5 bases, there was a span of 16 bases. CDR3 sequence (DNA): TGTGCCAGCTCACCTGGGGCATACGAAGGAACTGAAGCTTTCTTT. As protein: CASSPGAYEGTEAFF.

For the CDR3, the DNA is TGCAGTGCTAGAGATTCAGGGGTCAATCAGCCCCAGCATTTT. Its protein is CSARDSGVNQPQHF. The J gene is TRBJ1-5, the V gene TRBV20-1, with a weak D call TRBD1 (6 bases). Germline lookup yields CDR1 DFQATT and CDR2 SNEGSKA (reference sequence). This CDR3 is built from 14 residues. V was shortened by 0 bases and J by 3 bases, with 9 bases between the two germline ends.

The chain combines TRBV29-1 with TRBJ2-1; D is ambiguous. Trimming left V 1 base short and J 0 bases short, with 16 bases between. The CDR3 runs to 17 residues. Germline CDR1 is SQVTM and CDR2 is ANQGSEA. The CDR3 DNA follows: TGCAGCGTTGAAGGTGGTAGTGACGTAAACTCCTACAATGAGCAGTTCTTC. Translated, it gives CSVEGGSDVNSYNEQFF.